This T cell receptor beta chain stems from a study of immune evolution from preneoplasia to lung adenocarcinoma (dated by TCRdb to the early 2020s). Regarding the research as a whole: The study used immune gene expression, TCR sequencing and multiplex immunofluorescence to profile the immune contexture of lung adenocarcinoma precursors and invasive adenocarcinoma. Resected precursor lesions (AAH, AIS, MIA) and invasive adenocarcinomas were each compared against paired morphologically normal lung tissue. The sample size depended on which specimens were available, not on a prior power calculation. Whole exome sequencing and methylation data from the same cohort of nodules were integrated with the immune data. In total, the cohort included some 54 patients with pulmonary nodules, all of whom underwent surgical resection. TCR sequencing data came from 51 patients. According to the study, over a hundred samples went through TCR sequencing. POLYSOLVER was used to infer class I HLA alleles from exome data, and LOHHLA was used to detect allele-specific HLA loss.

As regards this clone: Its antigen target is currently unknown. The sample holds no much larger clone one base away, and base qualities are not on file.

Using the immunoSEQ hsTCRbeta Kit, TCR beta CDR3 regions were sequenced from DNA. On the study's bioinformatics: TCR sequencing data were analysed with the ImmunoSEQ Analyzer. T cell clonality was defined as 1 minus Pielou's evenness computed on productive rearrangements. To measure T cell diversity, the inverse Simpson index was applied to productive templates. T cell density was TCR beta template counts normalized to usable DNA, estimated by amplifying and sequencing housekeeping genes. Two-sided Kruskal-Wallis tests were used to compare TCR metrics across histologic stages. Here the immuneACCESS table is served through TCRdb, limited to in-frame sequences with V and J called. Missing clones are a known gap in these copies; in checked studies unresolved V genes cover under half, and the rest lacks a known reason. V, J and clone size were drawn from that table, and D and trimming were deduced from the DNA. The sample table shows around 4,900 clones, and 65% to 85% are seen once. The ten largest clones take up about 8.2% of the sample.

Overall study results and their limits: Clonality was highest in normal lung, while later-stage lesions appeared to show lower clonality but higher T cell density and diversity. Because all patients came from Japan and China, whether the findings apply to Western populations was uncertain. Findings were based on association rather than direct causation; larger cohorts with long-term follow-up and longitudinal biopsies were deemed needed. Normal lung had the highest top T cell clone frequencies, which appeared to decline progressively from AAH through AIS, MIA and invasive adenocarcinoma.

From the germline V gene, CDR1 is SGHNT and CDR2 is YENEEA. Relative to germline, V is 5 bases shorter and J is 0 bases shorter, with 9 bases between their ends. The CDR3 runs 14 residues from the cysteine to the phenylalanine. Of all the DNA, just the CDR3 is kept, 42 bases in frame from base 1. Resection was performed on patients in Japan or China between 2014 and 2017. The histologic diagnosis of each case was independently confirmed on H&E slides by two lung cancer pathologists. The AllPrep DNA/RNA FFPE Kit was used to isolate DNA from FFPE tissue. The sequencing input was FFPE adjacent normal lung tissue. The V gene is TRBV11-3 and the J gene is TRBJ2-3; too little of a D gene remains to name it. This TCR derives from a donor at least 70 years old with lung adenocarcinoma. The CDR3 loop reads CASSLLSSTDTQYF. The nucleotide sequence is given as TGTGCCAGCAGCCTCCTAAGTAGCACAGATACGCAGTATTTT.